The 32 T cell receptor beta chains given below trace back to one sample, sequenced in a study of blood T cell repertoires in COVID-19. Clones were read by immunoSEQ multiplex PCR, and TCRdb kept only the in-frame ones, dropping some. Of 300,000 to 450,000 clones in the sample, roughly 86% were seen once. The sequenced sample was PBMCs or T cells enriched from blood (not recorded which). The receptors shown here come from a woman younger than 45 who had been exposed to COVID-19.

Ten or more counts support this clone. The CDR3 DNA is TGTGCCAGCAGCGGACAGGTCACGAATAATTCACCCCTCCACTTT. Its translation is CASSGQVTNNSPLHF. The rearrangement joins TRBV7-9 to TRBJ1-6, with 7 bases matching TRBD1. Germline CDR1 reads SEHNR; CDR2 reads FQNEAQ (reference sequence). There are 15 residues in the CDR3. The J segment lost 5 bases and the V segment lost 5 bases, leaving 6 bases of the junction unmatched.

V is TRBV4-2 and J is TRBJ1-5, with D unclear. The CDR3 consists of 16 residues. The germline V and J ends were trimmed by 0 bases and 4 bases, with 13 bases remaining between them. CDR1 LGHNA and CDR2 YNFKEQ come from the germline V gene. CDR3 nucleotide sequence: TGTGCCAGCAGCCAAGAGGGTCGGGGAACAAATCAGCCCCAGCATTTT. This translates into CASSQEGRGTNQPQHF.

The table lists this clone with a count of one. This chain links TRBV28 with TRBJ1-5, with D possibly matching TRBD1 (5 bases). Germline V gene data show CDR1 as MDHEN and CDR2 as SYDVKM. This CDR3 comprises 13 residues. V was trimmed by 3 bases and J by 13 bases, leaving 16 bases between them. This CDR3 is CASSFRRDGPQHF. CDR3 nucleotides: TGTGCCAGCAGTTTTAGGCGGGACGGTCCTCAGCATTTT.

The J gene is TRBJ2-3, the V gene TRBV9, with 10 bases lining up with TRBD2. Looked up from germline, CDR1 is SGDLS and CDR2 is YYNGEE. Losses at the gene ends were 4 bases for V and 5 bases for J; bases not matched to a gene: 4. This CDR3 contains 14 residues. CDR3 DNA sequence: TGTGCCAGCAGCCCCCGACTAGCGGGAGATACGCAGTATTTT. Its protein product is CASSPRLAGDTQYF.

This clone was counted once. The chain links TRBV28 to TRBJ2-1; D perhaps matches TRBD1 (6 bases). CDR1 MDHEN and CDR2 SYDVKM come from the germline V gene. CDR3 length: 15 residues. Between the trimmed V and J ends, which lost 5 bases and 4 bases, there was a span of 15 bases. The CDR3 loop is CASSVTGPLYNEQFF. CDR3 DNA: TGTGCCAGCAGTGTTACAGGGCCCCTTTACAATGAGCAGTTCTTC.

The rearrangement joins TRBV30 to TRBJ2-7; TRBD2 matches at 9 bases. Per the germline V gene, CDR1 is GTSNPN and CDR2 is SVGIG (reference sequence). The CDR3 consists of 15 residues. V was clipped by 3 bases and J by 4 bases; unmatched bases: 10. Here the CDR3 reads CAWSGGGAGGYEQYF. Written as DNA, the CDR3 is TGTGCCTGGAGCGGAGGGGGCGCGGGAGGGTACGAGCAGTACTTC. The full variable domain, rest sourced from reference TRBV30 and TRBJ2-7, is SQTIHQWPATLVQPVGSPLSLECTVEGTSNPNLYWYRQAAGRGLQLLFYSVGIGQISSEVPQNLSASRPQDRQFILSSKKLLLSDSGFYLCAWSGGGAGGYEQYFGPGTRLTVT.

The chain recombines TRBV3-1 (or the pseudogene TRBV3-2) with TRBJ1-1; D possibly corresponds to TRBD1 (5 bases). This CDR3 is built from 14 residues. Per germline, CDR1 LGHDT and CDR2 YNNKEL (reference sequence). Trimming took off 10 bases at V and 0 bases at J, with 15 bases between the two ends. CDR3 bases: TGTGCCACCCGCAGTGCGGGGGTGAACACTGAAGCTTTCTTT. Translation gives CATRSAGVNTEAFF.

This chain joins TRBV7-9 and TRBJ1-1; 7 bases are a match to TRBD1. Germline V lookup: CDR1 SEHNR, CDR2 FQNEAQ (reference sequence). The CDR3 covers 15 residues. The V segment lost 4 bases and the J segment 1 base; nucleotides outside the gene matches: 6. In nucleotides, the CDR3 is TGTGCCAGCAGCTCTTGGACAGGCTCGAACACTGAAGCTTTCTTT. It translates to CASSSWTGSNTEAFF.

J is TRBJ2-1 and V is TRBV7-2; 7 bases agree with TRBD1. The CDR3 totals 14 residues. With V trimmed by 2 bases and J by 3 bases, 1 base remained unmatched. The germline V gene has CDR1 SGHTA and CDR2 FQGNSA. The CDR3 DNA follows: TGTGCCAGCAGCTTACCAGGGGGCTACAATGAGCAGTTCTTC. Translating gives CASSLPGGYNEQFF. The whole variable domain, remainder taken from reference TRBV7-2 and TRBJ2-1, is GAGVSQSPSNKVTEKGKDVELRCDPISGHTALYWYRQSLGQGLEFLIYFQGNSAPDKSGLPSDRFSAERTGGSVSTLTIQRTQQEDSAVYLCASSLPGGYNEQFFGPGTRLTVL.

The chain is built from TRBV7-6 and TRBJ2-1, with D tentatively TRBD2 (6 bases). Deletions cut 1 base from V and 3 bases from J, with 10 bases between. Per germline, CDR1 SGHVS and CDR2 FNYEAQ. The CDR3 is 15 residues long. In DNA form, the CDR3 reads TGTGCCAGCAGCTTAGACAGACTAGTCTACAATGAGCAGTTCTTC. This encodes CASSLDRLVYNEQFF. The full variable domain, completed using reference TRBV7-6 and TRBJ2-1, is GAGVSQSPRYKVTKRGQDVALRCDPISGHVSLYWYRQALGQGPEFLTYFNYEAQQDKSGLPNDRFSAERPEGSISTLTIQRTEQRDSAMYRCASSLDRLVYNEQFFGPGTRLTVL.

This clone was seen only a few times. V gene TRBV7-2 combines with J gene TRBJ1-5; D is possibly TRBD1 (6 bases). Trimming shortened V by 5 bases and J by 7 bases, and 15 bases separated the two germline ends. Germline V lookup: CDR1 SGHTA, CDR2 FQGNSA. This CDR3 has 14 residues. Here the CDR3 reads CASSPGGGDQPQHF. In DNA form, the CDR3 reads TGTGCCAGCAGCCCGGGCGGGGGCGACCAGCCCCAGCATTTT. Together with reference TRBV7-2 and TRBJ1-5, the CDR3 gives the full variable domain: GAGVSQSPSNKVTEKGKDVELRCDPISGHTALYWYRQSLGQGLEFLIYFQGNSAPDKSGLPSDRFSAERTGGSVSTLTIQRTQQEDSAVYLCASSPGGGDQPQHFGDGTRLSIL.

This clone has only one observation. The chain combines TRBV4-1 with TRBJ2-6, with D possibly being TRBD1 (6 bases). The CDR3 length is 15 residues. V was pared by 5 bases and J by 1 base, with 9 bases between. Germline V gives CDR1 MGHRA, CDR2 YSYEKL. The CDR3 DNA reads as TGCGCCAGCAGCTCAGGGGCTTCTGGGGCCAACGTCCTGACTTTC. This translates into CASSSGASGANVLTF.

The chain uses TRBV4-2 and TRBJ2-7; D is possibly TRBD2 (6 bases). Germline assignment: CDR1 LGHNA and CDR2 YNFKEQ. Trimming pared 1 base from V and 2 bases from J, leaving 12 bases between. The CDR3 has 15 amino acids. The CDR3 DNA sequence: TGTGCCAGCAGCCAAGGGAGCGGGCCTGCCTACGAGCAGTACTTC. Its protein is CASSQGSGPAYEQYF.

This clone was observed a few times. In DNA, the CDR3 is TGTGCCAGCAGCGGGTGGGAGGAGAATCAGCCCCAGCATTTT. Amino acid sequence: CASSGWEENQPQHF. The V call is TRBV7-9, the J call TRBJ1-5; D gene ambiguous. With 5 bases removed from V and 4 bases from J, the gap between germline ends came to 12 bases. Germline V lookup: CDR1 SEHNR, CDR2 FQNEAQ (reference sequence). This CDR3 spans 14 amino acids.

The genes are TRBV18 and TRBJ2-5; D might be TRBD1 (6 bases). Germline values: CDR1 KGHSH, CDR2 LQKENI. Trimming stripped 1 base from V and 4 bases from J, with 13 bases between. CDR3 size: 15 residues. The CDR3 nucleotides are TGTGCCAGCTCACCACGCCAGGTCAGGGGAGAGACCCAGTACTTC. Its translation: CASSPRQVRGETQYF. The full variable domain, with the rest looked up from reference TRBV18 and TRBJ2-5, is NAGVMQNPRHLVRRRGQEARLRCSPMKGHSHVYWYRQLPEEGLKFMVYLQKENIIDESGMPKERFSAEFPKEGPSILRIQQVVRGDSAAYFCASSPRQVRGETQYFGPGTRLLVL.

The chain recombines TRBV6-2 or TRBV6-3 with TRBJ1-5; 9 bases agree with TRBD1. Germline CDR1 reads MNHEY; CDR2 reads SVGEGT. Trimming removed 4 bases from V and 4 bases from J; junction bases left unmatched: 5. The CDR3 length is 15 residues. DNA of the CDR3: TGTGCCAGCAGTTCCGGGACAGGGAAAAATCAGCCCCAGCATTTT. It translates to CASSSGTGKNQPQHF.

The CDR3 is CASSDSADSYNEQFF. CDR3 coding DNA: TGTGCCAGCAGTGACTCGGCGGACAGTTACAATGAGCAGTTCTTC. The rearrangement uses TRBV6-4 and TRBJ2-1, with D possibly being TRBD1 (6 bases). V was pared by 0 bases and J by 4 bases, with 10 bases between. The CDR3 consists of 15 residues. Germline V gene sequence: CDR1 MRHNA, CDR2 SNTAGT.

The rearrangement links TRBV3-1 (or the pseudogene TRBV3-2) to TRBJ2-7; TRBD2 might be the D (6 bases). The ends were cut back, 3 bases at V and 5 bases at J, with 14 bases in the middle. Germline CDR1 and CDR2: LGHDT and YNNKEL (reference sequence). The CDR3 covers 14 residues. The CDR3 here is CASSQGDFVHEQYF. For the CDR3, the DNA is TGTGCCAGCAGCCAGGGGGACTTCGTACACGAGCAGTACTTC.

The rearrangement joins TRBV3-1 (or the pseudogene TRBV3-2) to TRBJ1-6, with TRBD1 identical over 7 bases. CDR3 length equals 15 residues. The V segment lost 2 bases and the J segment 10 bases; nucleotides outside the gene matches: 8. Germline loops: CDR1 LGHDT, CDR2 YNNKEL (reference sequence). Written as DNA, the CDR3 is TGTGCCAGCAGCCAAACAGGGGTCCTTGGATCACCCCTCCACTTT. It yields the protein CASSQTGVLGSPLHF.

The chain links TRBV3-1 (or the pseudogene TRBV3-2) to TRBJ2-3, with TRBD2 matching over 12 bases. Losses at the gene ends were 1 base for V and 6 bases for J; bases not matched to a gene: 2. The CDR3 is 15 residues long. CDR1 is LGHDT, CDR2 YNNKEL, per germline (reference sequence). The CDR3 coding sequence is TGTGCCAGCAGCCAAGCGACTAGCGGGGGTGATACGCAGTATTTT. Translated: CASSQATSGGDTQYF.

V is TRBV7-2 and J is TRBJ2-7; TRBD2 aligns across 16 bases. The germline V gene encodes CDR1 SGHTA and CDR2 FQGNSA. The CDR3 totals 19 residues. J was trimmed by 7 bases and V by 5 bases; bases with no gene match: 17. The CDR3 DNA reads as TGTGCCAGCAGCCACCCACCGGGACTAGCGGGAGGGCCCTATGGGGAGCAGTACTTC. It codes for CASSHPPGLAGGPYGEQYF.

This chain uses TRBV5-1 with TRBJ2-7, with TRBD1 as a possible D gene (6 bases). This CDR3 contains 17 residues. V lost 0 bases, J lost 3 bases, and 19 bases lay in between. Germline V gene data show CDR1 as SGHRS and CDR2 as YFSETQ. CDR3 bases: TGCGCCAGCAGCTTGGCCCCATTTACAGGGAAGGACTACGAGCAGTACTTC. It codes for CASSLAPFTGKDYEQYF.

V usage is TRBV5-1 and J usage is TRBJ2-7, with 9 nucleotides matching TRBD1. The CDR3 sequence is 14 residues long. J lost 4 bases, V lost 4 bases, and 6 bases had no gene match. The germline V gene has CDR1 SGHRS and CDR2 YFSETQ. CDR3 bases: TGCGCCAGCAGCGTCGACAGGGGGGGTTACGAGCAGTACTTC. This gives the protein CASSVDRGGYEQYF.

This sequence joins TRBV27 and TRBJ2-7; D ambiguous. Germline assignment: CDR1 MNHEY and CDR2 SMNVEV (reference sequence). The length of the CDR3 is 14 residues. V lost 3 bases and J 0 bases, leaving 9 bases between the germline ends. The DNA for the CDR3 is TGTGCCAGCAGTTTTTCGGCAGGCTCCTACGAGCAGTACTTC. Translating gives CASSFSAGSYEQYF.

This sequence joins TRBV5-8 and TRBJ1-2; TRBD1 might be the D (6 bases). V was shortened by 10 bases and J by 8 bases, with 27 bases between the two germline ends. Germline CDR1 reads SGHTS; CDR2 reads YDEGEE. The CDR3 loop spans 15 amino acids. In nucleotides, the CDR3 is TGTGCCGGCACAGGGAAGAGCACCGGATACGAAGGCTACACCTTC. This encodes CAGTGKSTGYEGYTF.

V usage is TRBV30 and J usage is TRBJ1-5, with D unresolved. CDR1 is GTSNPN and CDR2 is SVGIG in the germline V gene (reference sequence). The CDR3 covers 16 residues. The ends were cut back, 2 bases at V and 2 bases at J, with 16 bases in the middle. CDR3 amino acids: CAWSPSGSWGNQPQHF. CDR3 bases: TGTGCCTGGAGTCCCTCGGGTAGTTGGGGCAATCAGCCCCAGCATTTT.

As concerns this clone: Additional DNA sequences in this sample encode the identical CDR3. V is TRBV28 and J is TRBJ1-4, with D perhaps matching TRBD1 (5 bases). The germline V and J ends were trimmed by 3 bases and 5 bases, with 10 bases remaining between them. CDR1 and CDR2 from the germline V gene are MDHEN and SYDVKM. This CDR3 comprises 14 residues. The CDR3 sequence: CASSLGGLNEKLFF. As DNA, the CDR3 is TGTGCCAGCAGTTTGGGGGGACTAAATGAAAAACTGTTTTTT.

CDR3 loop: CASSLRLAGYRYQETQYF. Here the CDR3 DNA reads TGTGCCAGTAGTCTACGACTAGCGGGATATCGTTACCAAGAGACCCAGTACTTC. This rearrangement joins TRBV19 to TRBJ2-5, with 11 nucleotides matching TRBD2. Germline V gene sequence: CDR1 LNHDA, CDR2 SQIVND (reference sequence). The CDR3 extends over 18 amino acids. With V trimmed by 5 bases and J by 0 bases, 11 bases remained unmatched.

This rearrangement joins TRBV11-2 to TRBJ2-3, with 8 bases identical to TRBD2. CDR3 length equals 14 residues. V shed 6 bases, J shed 3 bases, and the junction held 5 bases outside the gene matches. Germline CDR1 is SGHAT and CDR2 is FQNNGV. CDR3 DNA: TGTGCCAGCAGGACAAGACTAGCGACAGATACGCAGTATTTT. Translating it yields CASRTRLATDTQYF.

The chain employs TRBV7-3 and TRBJ2-7, with 9 positions matching TRBD1. CDR1 and CDR2 (germline): SGHTA, FQGTGA. V shed 3 bases and J 1 base; nucleotides not matched to a gene: 4. This CDR3 region has 15 residues. CDR3 residues: CASSFTGGRSYEQYF. The CDR3 nucleotides are TGTGCCAGCAGCTTTACAGGGGGCAGGTCCTACGAGCAGTACTTC.

The V call is TRBV27, the J call TRBJ1-2, with TRBD1 matching 7 bases. Germline V CDR1 and CDR2: MNHEY, SMNVEV (reference sequence). After removal of 5 bases from V and 14 bases from J, the junction contained 11 bases not matched to a gene. CDR3 length: 12 amino acids. The CDR3 DNA reads TGTGCCAGCAGTACAGGGGACGGATTTAATACCTTC. The encoded protein is CASSTGDGFNTF.

The V and J genes are TRBV7-9 and TRBJ2-1; TRBD2 aligns across 13 bases. CDR3 length equals 15 residues. Germline CDR1 and CDR2: SEHNR and FQNEAQ (reference sequence). The ends lost 1 base at V and 7 bases at J; junction bases unmatched: 1. The CDR3 reads CASSLGLAGGNEQFF. CDR3 sequence (DNA): TGTGCCAGCAGCTTAGGACTAGCGGGAGGTAATGAGCAGTTCTTC. The full variable domain, rest sourced from reference TRBV7-9 and TRBJ2-1, is DTGVSQNPRHKITKRGQNVTFRCDPISEHNRLYWYRQTLGQGPEFLTYFQNEAQLEKSRLLSDRFSAERPKGSFSTLEIQRTEQGDSAMYLCASSLGLAGGNEQFFGPGTRLTVL.